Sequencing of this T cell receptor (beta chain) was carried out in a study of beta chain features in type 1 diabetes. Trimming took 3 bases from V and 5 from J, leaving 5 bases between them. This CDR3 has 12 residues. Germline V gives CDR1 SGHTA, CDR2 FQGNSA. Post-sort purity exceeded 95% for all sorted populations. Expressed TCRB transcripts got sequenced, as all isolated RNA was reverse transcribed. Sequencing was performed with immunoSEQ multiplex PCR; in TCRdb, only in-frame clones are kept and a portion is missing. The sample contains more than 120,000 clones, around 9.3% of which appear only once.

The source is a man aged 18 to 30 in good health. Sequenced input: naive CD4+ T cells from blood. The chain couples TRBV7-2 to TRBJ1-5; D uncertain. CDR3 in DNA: TGTGCCAGCAGCTTTTATGATCAGCCCCAGCATTTT. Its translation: CASSFYDQPQHF.